This T cell receptor (beta chain) was sequenced for a study of long-term antiretroviral therapy in people with HIV. Study-wide results and caveats: Clones that had undergone expansion before ART dominated the repertoire at all time points. Information on adherence to ART, viral resistance or therapy changes was unavailable. Relative to control repertoires, HIV repertoires exhibited narrower CDR3 length ranges.

The germline V gene encodes CDR1 LNHDA and CDR2 SQIVND (reference sequence). There are 12 residues in the CDR3. V lost 9 bases, J lost 5 bases, and 11 bases lay in between. Assay version v3.0 of immunoSEQ was used, and it was run at survey level. A target of roughly 35,000-50,000 T-cell genomes per sample was set for sequencing. The method was immunoSEQ multiplex PCR; TCRdb's version includes in-frame clones alone and lacks a portion of them. The table lists some 21,000 clones, approximately 80% of them singletons, with about 6% in the top ten. Worth noting for this clone: The antigen is not known.

The material sequenced was unsorted PBMCs, taken 0.2 years after starting antiretroviral therapy. The sequence derives from a woman aged 30 to 39 with HIV. The V call is TRBV19, the J call TRBJ1-5; D is unresolved. The CDR3 coding sequence is TGTGCCAGCAAAACGGGGTATCAGCCCCAGCATTTT. Its protein product is CASKTGYQPQHF.